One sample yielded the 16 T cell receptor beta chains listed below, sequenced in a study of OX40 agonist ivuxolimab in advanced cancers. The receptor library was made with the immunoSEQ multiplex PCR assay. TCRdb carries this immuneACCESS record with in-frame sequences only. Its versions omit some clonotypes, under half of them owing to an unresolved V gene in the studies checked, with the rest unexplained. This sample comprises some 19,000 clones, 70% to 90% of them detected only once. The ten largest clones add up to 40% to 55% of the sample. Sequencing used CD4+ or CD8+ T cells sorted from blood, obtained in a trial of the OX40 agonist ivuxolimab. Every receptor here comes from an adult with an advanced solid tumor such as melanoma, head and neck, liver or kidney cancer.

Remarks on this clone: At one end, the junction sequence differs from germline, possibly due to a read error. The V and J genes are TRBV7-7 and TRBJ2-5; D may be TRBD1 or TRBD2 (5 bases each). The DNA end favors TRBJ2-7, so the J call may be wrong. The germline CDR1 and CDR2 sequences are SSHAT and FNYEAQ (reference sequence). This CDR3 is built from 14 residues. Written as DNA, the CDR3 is TGTGCTAGCAGCCCTAGCCAGGGAGCCTACGAGCAGTACTTC. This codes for CASSPSQGAYEQYF.

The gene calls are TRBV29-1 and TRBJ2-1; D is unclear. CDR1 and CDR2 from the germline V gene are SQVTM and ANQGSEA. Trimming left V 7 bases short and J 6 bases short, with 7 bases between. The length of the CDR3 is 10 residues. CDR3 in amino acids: CSAARNEQFF. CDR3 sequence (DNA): TGCAGCGCCGCACGCAATGAGCAGTTCTTC.

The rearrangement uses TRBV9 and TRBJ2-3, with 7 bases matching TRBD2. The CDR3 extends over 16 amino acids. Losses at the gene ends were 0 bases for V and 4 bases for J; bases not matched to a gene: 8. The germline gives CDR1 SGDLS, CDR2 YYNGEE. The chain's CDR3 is CASSVAVWAGADTQYF. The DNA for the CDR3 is TGTGCCAGCAGCGTAGCTGTGTGGGCGGGGGCAGATACGCAGTATTTT.

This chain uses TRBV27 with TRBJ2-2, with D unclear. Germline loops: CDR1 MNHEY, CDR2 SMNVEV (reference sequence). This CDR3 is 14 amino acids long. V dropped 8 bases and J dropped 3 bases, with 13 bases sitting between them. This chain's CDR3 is CASSTVKHTGELFF. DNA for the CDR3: TGTGCCAGCTCTACAGTGAAGCACACCGGGGAGCTGTTTTTT.

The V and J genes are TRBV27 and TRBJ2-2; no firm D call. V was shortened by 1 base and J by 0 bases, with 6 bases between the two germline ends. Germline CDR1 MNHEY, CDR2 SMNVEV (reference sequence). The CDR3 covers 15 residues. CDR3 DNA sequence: TGTGCCAGCAGTTTATTGAGAGCGAACACCGGGGAGCTGTTTTTT. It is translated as CASSLLRANTGELFF.

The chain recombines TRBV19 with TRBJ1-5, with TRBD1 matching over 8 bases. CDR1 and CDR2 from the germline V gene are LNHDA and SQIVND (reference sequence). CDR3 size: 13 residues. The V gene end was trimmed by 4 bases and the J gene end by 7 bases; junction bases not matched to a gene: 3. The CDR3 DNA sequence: TGTGCCAGTAGTACTGGACAGGGCCAGCCCCAGCATTTT. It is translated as CASSTGQGQPQHF.

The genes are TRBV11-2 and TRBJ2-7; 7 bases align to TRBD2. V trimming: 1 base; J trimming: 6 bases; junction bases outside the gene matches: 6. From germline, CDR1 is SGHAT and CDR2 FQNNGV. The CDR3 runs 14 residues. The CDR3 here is CASSLVGGPLEQYF. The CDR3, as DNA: TGTGCCAGCAGCTTAGTGGGAGGGCCACTCGAGCAGTACTTC.

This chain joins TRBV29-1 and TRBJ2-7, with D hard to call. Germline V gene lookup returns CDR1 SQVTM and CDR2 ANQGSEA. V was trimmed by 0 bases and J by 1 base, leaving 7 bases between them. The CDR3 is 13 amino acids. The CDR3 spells CSVEEADSYEQYF. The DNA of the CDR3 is TGCAGCGTTGAAGAGGCGGATTCCTACGAGCAGTACTTC.

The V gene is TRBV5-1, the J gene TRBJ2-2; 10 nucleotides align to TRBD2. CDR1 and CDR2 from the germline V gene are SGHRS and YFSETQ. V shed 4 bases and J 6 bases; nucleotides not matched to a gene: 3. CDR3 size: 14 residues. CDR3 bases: TGCGCCAGCAGCGTAGCGGGAGGTGCCGGGGAGCTGTTTTTT. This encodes CASSVAGGAGELFF.

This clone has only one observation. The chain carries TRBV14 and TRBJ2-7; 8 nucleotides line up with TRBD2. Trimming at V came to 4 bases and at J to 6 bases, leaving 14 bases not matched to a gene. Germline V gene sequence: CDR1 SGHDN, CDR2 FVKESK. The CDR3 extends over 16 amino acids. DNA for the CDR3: TGTGCCAGCAGCCTGACCCGGGGGGGGTTCGTCTCCGAGCAGTACTTC. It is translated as CASSLTRGGFVSEQYF.

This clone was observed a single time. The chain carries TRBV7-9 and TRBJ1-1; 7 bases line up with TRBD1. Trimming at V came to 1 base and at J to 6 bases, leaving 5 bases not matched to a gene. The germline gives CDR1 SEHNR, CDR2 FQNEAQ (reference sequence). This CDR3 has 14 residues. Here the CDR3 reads CASSLVLQGAEAFF. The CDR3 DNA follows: TGTGCCAGCAGCTTAGTGCTCCAGGGGGCTGAAGCTTTCTTT. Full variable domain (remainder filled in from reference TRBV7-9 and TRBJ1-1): DTGVSQNPRHKITKRGQNVTFRCDPISEHNRLYWYRQTLGQGPEFLTYFQNEAQLEKSRLLSDRFSAERPKGSFSTLEIQRTEQGDSAMYLCASSLVLQGAEAFFGQGTRLTVV.

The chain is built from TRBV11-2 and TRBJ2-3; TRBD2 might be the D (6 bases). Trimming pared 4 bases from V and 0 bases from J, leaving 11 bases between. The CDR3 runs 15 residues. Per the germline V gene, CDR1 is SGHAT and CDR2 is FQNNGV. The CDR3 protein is CASSSSVSSTDTQYF. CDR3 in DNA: TGTGCCAGCAGCTCTAGCGTCTCTAGCACAGATACGCAGTATTTT.

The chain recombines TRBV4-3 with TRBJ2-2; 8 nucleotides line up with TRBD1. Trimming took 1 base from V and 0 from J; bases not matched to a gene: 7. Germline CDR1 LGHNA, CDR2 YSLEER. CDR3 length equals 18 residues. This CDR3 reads CASSQARTGRTNTGELFF. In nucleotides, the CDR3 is TGCGCCAGCAGCCAAGCCCGGACAGGGCGAACGAACACCGGGGAGCTGTTTTTT.

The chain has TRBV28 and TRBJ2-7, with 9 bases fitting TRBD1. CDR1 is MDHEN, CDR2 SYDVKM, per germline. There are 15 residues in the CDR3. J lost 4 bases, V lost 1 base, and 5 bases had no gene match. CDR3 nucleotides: TGTGCCAGCAGTTTATATGGGACAGGGATGTACGAGCAGTACTTC. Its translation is CASSLYGTGMYEQYF.

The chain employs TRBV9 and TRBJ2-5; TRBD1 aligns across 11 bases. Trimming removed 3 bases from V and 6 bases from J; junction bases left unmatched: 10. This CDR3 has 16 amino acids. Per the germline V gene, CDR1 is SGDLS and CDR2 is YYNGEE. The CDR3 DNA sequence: TGTGCCAGCAGCGCCCCCGAGGGACAGGGGGAGAAGACCCAGTACTTC. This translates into CASSAPEGQGEKTQYF.

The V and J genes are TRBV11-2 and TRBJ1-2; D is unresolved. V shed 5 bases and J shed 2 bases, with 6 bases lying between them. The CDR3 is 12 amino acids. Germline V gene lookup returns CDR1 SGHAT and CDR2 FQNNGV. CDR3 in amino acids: CASSAWNYGYTF. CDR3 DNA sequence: TGTGCCAGCAGCGCCTGGAACTATGGCTACACCTTC.